The 10 T cell receptor beta chains in this list originate from one sample, sequenced in a study of Graves' ophthalmopathy and Graves' hyperthyroidism. Researchers took RNA transcripts and amplified TCR beta CDR3 regions from them. In the first round, RT-PCR was carried out with HTBI primers, and a multiplex PCR formed the second round. TCRdb re-called the multiplex PCR reads through MiXCR, storing one row per CDR3 protein. Of a few hundred thousand distinct CDR3 sequences in the sample, around 20% are singletons; the top ten hold 1.6%. Sequencing input: peripheral blood. These receptors all stem from a woman younger than 30 with Graves' ophthalmopathy.

V is TRBV12-3 or TRBV12-4 and J is TRBJ2-1; 7 bases line up with TRBD2. Trimming cost V 6 bases and J 12 bases; bases outside gene matches: 23. This CDR3 has 17 residues. CDR3 sequence: CASSPPGGSYSPVGQFF. The CDR3 DNA is TGTGCCAGCAGCCCGCCCGGGGGGAGCTACTCCCCTGTCGGGCAGTTCTTC.

This clonotype was seen only once. The chain recombines TRBV20-1 with TRBJ1-1, with a tentative D call TRBD1 (5 bases). The CDR3 loop spans 14 amino acids. CDR1 and CDR2 from the germline V gene are DFQATT and SNEGSKA (reference sequence). V dropped 0 bases and J dropped 2 bases, with 10 bases sitting between them. DNA of the CDR3: TGCAGTGCTAGAGATGTCGACAGCAACACTGAAGCTTTCTTT. Encoded protein: CSARDVDSNTEAFF.

This clonotype was seen many times. CDR3 DNA: TGTGCCACCAGCAGAGATCGGTCACCGGAGACCCAGTACTTC. Protein: CATSRDRSPETQYF. The chain has TRBV15 and TRBJ2-5; D is unclear. Per germline, CDR1 LNHNV and CDR2 YYDKDF (reference sequence). The V gene lost 0 bases and the J gene lost 5 bases, with 10 bases spanning the gap. This CDR3 contains 14 residues.

This clonotype came up many times. The chain recombines TRBV27 with TRBJ2-5, with TRBD2 identical over 11 bases. The length of the CDR3 is 19 residues. The V and J ends lost 6 bases and 2 bases, in that order; junction bases with no gene match: 17. Germline V gene data show CDR1 as MNHEY and CDR2 as SMNVEV (reference sequence). The CDR3 protein is CASSPTTVSGRGSQETQYF. The CDR3, as DNA: TGTGCCAGCAGCCCTACTACGGTTAGCGGGAGGGGTTCTCAAGAGACCCAGTACTTC.

This clonotype occurred many times. The chain is built from TRBV12-3 or TRBV12-4 and TRBJ1-3, with D perhaps matching TRBD1 (6 bases). The CDR3 is 15 residues long. The V gene lost 2 bases and the J gene lost 3 bases, with 11 bases spanning the gap. CDR3 amino acids: CASSLPGGLGNTIYF. Here the CDR3 DNA reads TGTGCCAGCAGTTTACCGGGGGGGCTTGGAAACACCATATATTTT.

There are many counts of this clonotype. The chain joins TRBV5-1 to TRBJ2-5; 11 bases agree with TRBD2. The germline V gene has CDR1 SGHRS and CDR2 YFSETQ. V shed 3 bases and J 5 bases; nucleotides not matched to a gene: 6. The CDR3 consists of 15 residues. The CDR3 DNA reads as TGCGCCAGCAGCTCACTAGCGGGAGTCAGGGAGACCCAGTACTTC. This translates into CASSSLAGVRETQYF.

This clonotype showed up many times. J is TRBJ2-2 and V is TRBV6-5; tentative D call: TRBD1 (6 bases). The CDR3 totals 14 residues. Germline values: CDR1 MNHEY, CDR2 SVGAGI. The V end lost 6 bases, the J end lost 7 bases, and 15 bases lay between the germline ends. The DNA of the CDR3 is TGTGCCAGCAGCAATTACAGGGATGTCGGGGAGCTGTTTTTT. Residues: CASSNYRDVGELFF.

This clonotype was recorded at least ten times. J is TRBJ1-1 and V is TRBV12-3 or TRBV12-4, with a weak D call TRBD1 (6 bases). With 5 bases removed from V and 4 bases from J, the gap between germline ends came to 11 bases. This CDR3 has 13 residues. The CDR3: CASSTGFGTEAFF. The CDR3 DNA is TGTGCCAGCAGTACAGGGTTTGGCACTGAAGCTTTCTTT.

This clonotype was picked up many times. The J gene is TRBJ1-6, the V gene TRBV7-2; a weak D match, TRBD1 (5 bases). Trimming removed 0 bases from V and 8 bases from J, with 14 bases in between. The CDR3 runs 16 residues. Per germline, CDR1 SGHTA and CDR2 FQGNSA. CDR3 DNA: TGTGCCAGCAGCTTAGCCCCTCGCGCGGGGGATTCACCCCTCCACTTT. This codes for CASSLAPRAGDSPLHF.

At least ten counts were recorded for this clonotype. The rearrangement uses TRBV30 and TRBJ2-6; 11 nucleotides line up with TRBD2. The CDR3 is 17 amino acids. Germline V lookup: CDR1 GTSNPN, CDR2 SVGIG (reference sequence). J gave up 0 bases and V 3 bases, and 4 bases lay outside the gene matches. CDR3 DNA sequence: TGTGCCTGGAGGACTAGCGGGGCCAGCTCTGGGGCCAACGTCCTGACTTTC. The encoded protein is CAWRTSGASSGANVLTF. Full variable domain (missing parts from reference TRBV30 and TRBJ2-6): SQTIHQWPATLVQPVGSPLSLECTVEGTSNPNLYWYRQAAGRGLQLLFYSVGIGQISSEVPQNLSASRPQDRQFILSSKKLLLSDSGFYLCAWRTSGASSGANVLTFGAGSRLTVL.